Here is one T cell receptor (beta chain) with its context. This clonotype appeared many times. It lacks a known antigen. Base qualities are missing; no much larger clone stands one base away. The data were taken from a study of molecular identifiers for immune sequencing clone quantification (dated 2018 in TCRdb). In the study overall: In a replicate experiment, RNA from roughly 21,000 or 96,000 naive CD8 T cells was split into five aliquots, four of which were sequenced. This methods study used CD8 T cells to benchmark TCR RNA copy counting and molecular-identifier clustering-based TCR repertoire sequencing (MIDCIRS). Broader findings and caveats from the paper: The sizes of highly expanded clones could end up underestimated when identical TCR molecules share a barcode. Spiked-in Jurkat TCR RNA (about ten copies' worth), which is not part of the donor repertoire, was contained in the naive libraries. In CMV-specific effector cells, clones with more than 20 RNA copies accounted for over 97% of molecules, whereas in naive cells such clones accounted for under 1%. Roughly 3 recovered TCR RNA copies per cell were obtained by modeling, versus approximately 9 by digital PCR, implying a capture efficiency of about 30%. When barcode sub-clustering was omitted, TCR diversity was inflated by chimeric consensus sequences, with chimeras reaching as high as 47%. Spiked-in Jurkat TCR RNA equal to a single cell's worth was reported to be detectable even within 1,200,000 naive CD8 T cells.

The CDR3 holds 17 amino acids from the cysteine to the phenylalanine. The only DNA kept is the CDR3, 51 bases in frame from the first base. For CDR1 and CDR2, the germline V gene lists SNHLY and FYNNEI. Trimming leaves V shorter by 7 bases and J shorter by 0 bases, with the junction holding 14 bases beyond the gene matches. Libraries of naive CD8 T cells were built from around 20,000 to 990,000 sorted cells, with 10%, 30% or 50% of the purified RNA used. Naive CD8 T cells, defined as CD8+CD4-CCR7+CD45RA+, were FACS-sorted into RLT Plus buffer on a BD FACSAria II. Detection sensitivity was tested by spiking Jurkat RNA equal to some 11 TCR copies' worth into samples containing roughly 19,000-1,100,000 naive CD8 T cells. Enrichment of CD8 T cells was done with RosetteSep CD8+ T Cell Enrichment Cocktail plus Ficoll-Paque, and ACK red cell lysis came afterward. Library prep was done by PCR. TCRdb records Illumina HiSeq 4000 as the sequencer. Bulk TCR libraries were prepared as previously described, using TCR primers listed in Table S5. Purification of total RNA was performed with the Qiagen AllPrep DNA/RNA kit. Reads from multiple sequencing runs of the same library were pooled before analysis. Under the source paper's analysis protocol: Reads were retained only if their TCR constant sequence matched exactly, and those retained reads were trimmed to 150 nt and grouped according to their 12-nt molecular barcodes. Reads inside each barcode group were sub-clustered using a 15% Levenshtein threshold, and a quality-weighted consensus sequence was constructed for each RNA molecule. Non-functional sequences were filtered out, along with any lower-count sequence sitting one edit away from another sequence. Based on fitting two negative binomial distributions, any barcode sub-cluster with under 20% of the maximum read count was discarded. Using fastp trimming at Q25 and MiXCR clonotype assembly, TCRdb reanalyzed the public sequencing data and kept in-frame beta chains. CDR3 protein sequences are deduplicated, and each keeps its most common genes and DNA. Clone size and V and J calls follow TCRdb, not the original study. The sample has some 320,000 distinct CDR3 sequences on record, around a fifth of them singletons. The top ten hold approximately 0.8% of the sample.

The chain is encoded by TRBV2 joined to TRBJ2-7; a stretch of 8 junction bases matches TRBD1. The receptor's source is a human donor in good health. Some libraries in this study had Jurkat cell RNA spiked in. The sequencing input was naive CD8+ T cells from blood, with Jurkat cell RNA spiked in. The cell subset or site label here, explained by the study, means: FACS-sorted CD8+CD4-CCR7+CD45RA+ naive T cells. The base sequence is TGTGCCAGCAATGACCCCAGGGGGCCCAGGAGCTCCTACGAGCAGTACTTC. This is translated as CASNDPRGPRSSYEQYF.